This T cell receptor (beta chain) was obtained from a study of cytomegalovirus exposure and HLA in healthy donors. In this sample, this clone turned up once. The antigen is unknown. Each donor was nominally healthy when sampled (though unrecorded immune exposures were likely). The PCR contained 60 Vbeta and 13 Jbeta primers. Sequencing was performed with immunoSEQ multiplex PCR; in TCRdb, only in-frame clones are kept and a portion is missing. The sample has roughly 120,000 clones, 84% seen once. Points from the study as a whole: The study designated 150 to 200 TCR beta chains cytomegalovirus-associated.

Sequenced material: PBMCs. The TCR sequence derives from a woman aged 18-30 years in good health and CMV-seropositive.

CDR3: CATSASSGANVLTF. DNA of the CDR3: TGTGCCACCAGCGCGTCCTCTGGGGCCAACGTCCTGACTTTC. This rearrangement joins TRBV15 to TRBJ2-6; D uncertain. The V end was cut by 5 bases, the J end by 0 bases, with 5 bases between. This CDR3 spans 14 amino acids. CDR1 and CDR2 (germline): LNHNV, YYDKDF (reference sequence).